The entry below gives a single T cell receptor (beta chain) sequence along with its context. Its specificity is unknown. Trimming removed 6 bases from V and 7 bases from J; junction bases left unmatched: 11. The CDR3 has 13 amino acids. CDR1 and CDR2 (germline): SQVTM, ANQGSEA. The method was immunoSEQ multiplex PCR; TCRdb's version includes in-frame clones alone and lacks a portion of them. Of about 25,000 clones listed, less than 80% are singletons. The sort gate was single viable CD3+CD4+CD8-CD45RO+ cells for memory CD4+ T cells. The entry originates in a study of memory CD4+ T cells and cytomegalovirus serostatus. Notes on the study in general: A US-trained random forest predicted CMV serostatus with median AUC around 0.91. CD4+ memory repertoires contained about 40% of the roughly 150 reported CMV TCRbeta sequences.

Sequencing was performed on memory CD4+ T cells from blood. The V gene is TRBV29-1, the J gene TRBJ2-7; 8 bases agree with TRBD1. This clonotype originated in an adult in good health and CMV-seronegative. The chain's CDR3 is CSVAWGQEIEQYF. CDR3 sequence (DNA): TGCAGCGTCGCATGGGGACAGGAAATAGAGCAGTACTTC.